Each of the 17 T cell receptor beta chains below was sequenced from the same sample in a study of T cell clones after liver transplantation. Produced via immunoSEQ multiplex PCR; TCRdb's table is partial and in-frame only. The data show 65,000 to 95,000 clones, roughly 80% seen once. Sample: CD4+ T cells from blood, taken before liver transplant. Receptor source: a human donor who received a liver transplant.

Only a few counts were recorded for this clone. This rearrangement joins TRBV10-3 to TRBJ2-3; TRBD2 agrees at 10 bases. This CDR3 contains 15 residues. Germline V gene data show CDR1 as ENHRY and CDR2 as SYGVKD. V dropped 6 bases and J dropped 3; count of bases not matched to a gene: 6. CDR3 protein: CAISTLAGETDTQYF. DNA for the CDR3: TGTGCCATCAGCACTCTAGCGGGAGAGACAGATACGCAGTATTTT.

This chain joins TRBV28 and TRBJ2-5; D perhaps matches TRBD1 (5 bases). This CDR3 comprises 16 residues. V lost 5 bases to trimming and J lost 4 bases, with 20 bases between them. The V gene's germline CDR1 is MDHEN and CDR2 SYDVKM. CDR3 nucleotide sequence: TGTGCCAGCAGTCCAGTGGGGTGGGGCTCGGGAGAGACCCAGTACTTC. It translates to CASSPVGWGSGETQYF.

The chain couples TRBV19 to TRBJ1-1; the D gene is possibly TRBD1 (6 bases). V lost 7 bases, J lost 2 bases, and 11 bases lay in between. CDR3 size: 13 residues. Germline lookup yields CDR1 LNHDA and CDR2 SQIVND (reference sequence). As DNA, the CDR3 is TGTGCCAGTAACGCAGGGGCAAACACTGAAGCTTTCTTT. Protein sequence: CASNAGANTEAFF.

The rearrangement uses TRBV5-1 and TRBJ2-3, with D maybe TRBD1 (6 bases). Germline V lookup: CDR1 SGHRS, CDR2 YFSETQ. Trimming stripped 4 bases from V and 2 bases from J, with 17 bases between. This CDR3 has 16 residues. The CDR3 DNA is TGCGCCAGCAGCCGAGGGACACTACCCCCCACAGATACGCAGTATTTT. Residues: CASSRGTLPPTDTQYF.

The CDR3 is CASSEARSISRKSAYSLYEQYF. CDR3 DNA: TGTGCCAGCAGTGAAGCCCGAAGTATTTCAAGAAAGAGCGCCTACTCCCTCTACGAGCAGTACTTC. The V call is TRBV6-1, the J call TRBJ2-7; no clear D gene. Trimming cost V 0 bases and J 3 bases, with 33 bases left between them. There are 22 residues in the CDR3. Per the germline V gene, CDR1 is MNHNS and CDR2 is SASEGT.

The chain combines TRBV30 with TRBJ2-7; D ambiguous. V was clipped by 4 bases and J by 2 bases, with 15 bases between them. Germline V gene lookup returns CDR1 GTSNPN and CDR2 SVGIG (reference sequence). This CDR3 is 14 amino acids long. The CDR3 protein is CAWMNPRRPYEQYF. The CDR3 bases are TGTGCCTGGATGAATCCCAGACGTCCCTACGAGCAGTACTTC. The full variable domain, its missing parts supplied by reference TRBV30 and TRBJ2-7, is SQTIHQWPATLVQPVGSPLSLECTVEGTSNPNLYWYRQAAGRGLQLLFYSVGIGQISSEVPQNLSASRPQDRQFILSSKKLLLSDSGFYLCAWMNPRRPYEQYFGPGTRLTVT.

V gene TRBV5-3 combines with J gene TRBJ2-7; no clear D gene. Being an ORF, TRBV5-3 has a function that is uncertain. V was pared by 2 bases and J by 6 bases, with 42 bases between. The CDR3 spans 23 residues. CDR3 DNA: TGTGCCAGAAGCTTAATGCTCCCAAGTCAACGCCTTTCTCGGCCCCGGTCAGATGGCGAGCAGTACTTC. Protein product: CARSLMLPSQRLSRPRSDGEQYF.

This clone appeared a single time. This chain links TRBV5-1 with TRBJ2-1; D possibly matches TRBD1 or TRBD2 (5 bases each). CDR1 and CDR2 (germline): SGHRS, YFSETQ. The V end lost 6 bases, the J end lost 0 bases, and 13 bases lay between the germline ends. The CDR3 consists of 15 residues. This CDR3 is CASNRGQSSYNEQFF. In DNA form, the CDR3 reads TGCGCCAGCAACCGGGGCCAAAGCTCCTACAATGAGCAGTTCTTC.

The rearrangement joins TRBV7-2 to TRBJ2-7; D unresolved. Trimming pared 2 bases from V and 7 bases from J, leaving 12 bases between. Germline V CDR1 and CDR2: SGHTA, FQGNSA. This CDR3 is built from 13 residues. This chain's CDR3 is CASSLTIWREQYF. Written as DNA, the CDR3 is TGTGCCAGCAGCTTAACAATTTGGCGGGAGCAGTACTTC.

V usage is TRBV6-6 and J usage is TRBJ1-1; D unresolved. The CDR3 is 13 residues long. Germline V gives CDR1 MNHNY, CDR2 SVGAGI (reference sequence). Trimming removed 4 bases from V and 3 bases from J, with 9 bases in between. CDR3 protein: CASSLVGDTEAFF. CDR3 DNA: TGTGCCAGCAGTTTAGTAGGAGACACTGAAGCTTTCTTT.

V usage is TRBV11-2 and J usage is TRBJ2-1; D remains unclear. V lost 5 bases to trimming and J lost 8 bases, with 7 bases between them. The CDR3 sequence is 11 residues long. CDR1 is SGHAT and CDR2 is FQNNGV in the germline V gene. The CDR3 region is CASSRAYEQFF. Written as DNA, the CDR3 is TGTGCCAGCAGCCGGGCGTATGAGCAGTTCTTC.

The chain links TRBV28 to TRBJ1-4; 9 bases agree with TRBD1. The CDR3 contains 16 residues. Germline CDR1 reads MDHEN; CDR2 reads SYDVKM. The V segment lost 1 base and the J segment 7 bases; nucleotides outside the gene matches: 7. Here the CDR3 DNA reads TGTGCCAGCAGTTTATTCGGACAGGGGATGGGTGAAAAACTGTTTTTT. Translating it yields CASSLFGQGMGEKLFF.

CDR3: CASTQLAGVSNEQFF. For the CDR3, the DNA is TGCGCCAGCACCCAACTAGCGGGAGTTAGCAATGAGCAGTTCTTC. V is TRBV5-1 and J is TRBJ2-1; 11 bases agree with TRBD2. The CDR3 runs to 15 residues. The V gene end was trimmed by 6 bases and the J gene end by 6 bases; junction bases not matched to a gene: 8. Germline V gene lookup returns CDR1 SGHRS and CDR2 YFSETQ.

The rearrangement uses TRBV4-3 and TRBJ2-5, with D possibly matching TRBD1 (6 bases). The germline V gene encodes CDR1 LGHNA and CDR2 YSLEER. The length of the CDR3 is 15 residues. V lost 4 bases and J lost 5, with 17 bases in between. The CDR3 loop reads CASSPQRGIGETQYF. As DNA, the CDR3 is TGCGCCAGCAGCCCTCAGAGGGGGATCGGGGAGACCCAGTACTTC.

This clone has only a few counts. The chain has TRBV5-1 and TRBJ2-1; 11 bases line up with TRBD2. This CDR3 contains 16 residues. Unmatched junction bases numbered 5, after V lost 0 bases and J lost 6 bases. Germline V lookup: CDR1 SGHRS, CDR2 YFSETQ. CDR3 sequence: CASSLVSGRALNEQFF. The CDR3 DNA sequence: TGCGCCAGCAGCTTGGTTAGCGGGAGGGCCCTCAATGAGCAGTTCTTC.

The CDR3 loop reads CASSLDLARGSYNEQFF. In DNA, the CDR3 is TGTGCCAGCAGCTTAGATCTGGCGCGGGGATCCTACAATGAGCAGTTCTTC. The chain employs TRBV11-2 and TRBJ2-1; tentatively, D is TRBD2 (6 bases). Per germline, CDR1 SGHAT and CDR2 FQNNGV. CDR3 length: 17 amino acids. V lost 0 bases and J lost 1, with 13 bases in between. The variable domain in full, completed from reference TRBV11-2 and TRBJ2-1, reads EAGVAQSPRYKIIEKRQSVAFWCNPISGHATLYWYQQILGQGPKLLIQFQNNGVVDDSQLPKDRFSAERLKGVDSTLKIQPAKLEDSAVYLCASSLDLARGSYNEQFFGPGTRLTVL.

This chain connects TRBV7-2 to TRBJ2-5; TRBD1 might be the D (6 bases). The J call is uncertain, as TRBJ2-7 better fits the DNA end. The germline CDR1 and CDR2 sequences are SGHTA and FQGNSA. The CDR3 runs to 13 residues. CDR3 sequence: CASSLEQGNEQYF. Written as DNA, the CDR3 is TGTGCCAGCAGCTTAGAACAGGGTAACGAGCAGTACTTC.